The present T cell receptor beta chain was sequenced within a study of radiation and T cells in renal cell carcinoma. Here immunoSEQ multiplex PCR was the method, and the copy in TCRdb shows in-frame clones only, minus some. The data hold tens of thousands of clones, with around 77% observed a single time. Germline CDR1 is MNHEY and CDR2 is SVGAGI. This CDR3 is built from 14 residues. Trimming took 8 bases from V and 2 from J, leaving 15 bases between them. Sample time point: blood 2 weeks post-SBRT. Treatment defined: 15 Gy SBRT to primary tumor, nephrectomy 4 weeks later. This clonotype was sampled from a man in his fifties or sixties with renal cell carcinoma. The V gene is TRBV6-5, the J gene TRBJ1-1, with unresolved D. The sample in question was blood, obtained from a patient whose treatment included radiotherapy and nephrectomy. The CDR3 DNA follows: TGTGCCAGCCGTCGATATAACAGTAACACTGAAGCTTTCTTT. This gives the protein CASRRYNSNTEAFF.